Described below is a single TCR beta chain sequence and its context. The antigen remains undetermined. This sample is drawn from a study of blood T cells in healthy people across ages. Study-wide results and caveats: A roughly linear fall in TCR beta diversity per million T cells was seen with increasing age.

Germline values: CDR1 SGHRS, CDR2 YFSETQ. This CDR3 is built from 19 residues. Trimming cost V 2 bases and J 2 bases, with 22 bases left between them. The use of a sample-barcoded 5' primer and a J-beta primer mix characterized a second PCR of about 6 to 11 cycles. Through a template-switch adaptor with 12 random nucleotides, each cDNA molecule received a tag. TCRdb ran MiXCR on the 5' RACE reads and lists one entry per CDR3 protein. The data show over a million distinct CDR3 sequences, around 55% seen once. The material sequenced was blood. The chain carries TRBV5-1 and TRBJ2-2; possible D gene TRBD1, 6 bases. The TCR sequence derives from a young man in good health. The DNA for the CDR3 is TGCGCCAGCAGCTTCAACCCCAGACAGGCGTCGGGAAACACCGGGGAGCTGTTTTTT. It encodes CASSFNPRQASGNTGELFF.